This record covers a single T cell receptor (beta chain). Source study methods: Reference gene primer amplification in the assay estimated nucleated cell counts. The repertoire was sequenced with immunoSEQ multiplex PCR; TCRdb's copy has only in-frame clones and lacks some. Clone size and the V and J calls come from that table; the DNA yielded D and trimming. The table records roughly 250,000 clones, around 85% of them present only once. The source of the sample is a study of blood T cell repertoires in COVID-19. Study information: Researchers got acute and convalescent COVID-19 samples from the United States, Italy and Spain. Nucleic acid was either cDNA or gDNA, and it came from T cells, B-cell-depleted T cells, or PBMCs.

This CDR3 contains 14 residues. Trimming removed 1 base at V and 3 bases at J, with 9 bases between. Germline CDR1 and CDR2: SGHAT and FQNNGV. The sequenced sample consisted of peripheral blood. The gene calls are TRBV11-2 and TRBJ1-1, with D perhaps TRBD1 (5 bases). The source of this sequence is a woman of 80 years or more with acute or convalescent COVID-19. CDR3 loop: CASSLAQGYTEAFF. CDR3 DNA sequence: TGTGCCAGCAGCTTAGCCCAGGGATACACTGAAGCTTTCTTT.